This T cell receptor (beta chain) was retrieved from a study of beta chain features in type 1 diabetes. Study context: In all, about 100,000,000 sorted cells from all samples were analyzed.

The sample holds a few counts of this clone. Looked up from germline, CDR1 is SGHTA and CDR2 is FQGNSA. This CDR3 comprises 15 residues. V lost 5 bases, J lost 4 bases, and 6 bases stayed unmatched. Expressed TCRB transcripts were sequenced because the isolated RNA had all been reverse transcribed beforehand. The table came from immunoSEQ multiplex PCR; TCRdb's copy has only in-frame clones and leaves some out. The sample lists about 900,000 clones; around a sixth were seen once. Donors underwent one heparinised blood draw, about 0.12 L on average. The chain couples TRBV7-2 to TRBJ2-2, with TRBD1 matching 8 bases. The sequenced sample consisted of naive CD4+ T cells from blood. The source of this sequence is a woman aged 18-30 years in good health. The CDR3: CASSVQGALTGELFF. The CDR3 DNA reads as TGTGCCAGCAGCGTCCAGGGGGCGCTCACCGGGGAGCTGTTTTTT.